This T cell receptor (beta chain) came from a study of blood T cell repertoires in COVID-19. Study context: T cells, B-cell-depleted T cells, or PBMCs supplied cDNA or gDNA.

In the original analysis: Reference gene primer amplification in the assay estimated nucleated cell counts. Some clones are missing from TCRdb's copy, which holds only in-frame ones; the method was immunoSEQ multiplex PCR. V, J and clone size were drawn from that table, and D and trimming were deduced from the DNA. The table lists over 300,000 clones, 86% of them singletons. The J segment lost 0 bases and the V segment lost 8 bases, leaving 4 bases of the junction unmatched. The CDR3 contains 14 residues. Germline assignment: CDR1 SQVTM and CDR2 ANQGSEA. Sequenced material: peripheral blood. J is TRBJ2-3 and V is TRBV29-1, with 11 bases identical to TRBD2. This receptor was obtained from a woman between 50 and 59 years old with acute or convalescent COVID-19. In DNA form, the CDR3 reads TGCAGCTCATTAGCGGGAGGGAGCACAGATACGCAGTATTTT. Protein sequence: CSSLAGGSTDTQYF.